Sequencing of this T cell receptor (beta chain) was carried out in a study of cytomegalovirus exposure and HLA in healthy donors. V lost 5 bases to trimming and J lost 6 bases, with 17 bases between them. This CDR3 spans 14 amino acids. Germline values: CDR1 SGHTA, CDR2 FQGNSA. Researchers ran the PCR with 60 Vbeta and 13 Jbeta primers. Method: immunoSEQ multiplex PCR; TCRdb's copy keeps in-frame clones and lacks some. The sample has tens of thousands of clones. This chain connects TRBV7-2 to TRBJ2-7, with D possibly TRBD2 on 6 matching bases. The sequencing sample was made of PBMCs. This receptor was identified in a man aged 40-49 years in good health and CMV-seronegative. CDR3 in amino acids: CASSAVGGSCEQYF. The DNA for the CDR3 is TGTGCCAGCAGCGCGGTTGGAGGGAGCTGCGAGCAGTACTTC.